The 9 T cell receptor beta chains listed next were all sequenced from one sample in a study of T-cell reconstitution after alpha-beta-depleted transplantation in children. For TCRbeta, the library was prepared with unique molecular identifiers. TCRdb re-called the PCR reads with MiXCR, one entry per CDR3 protein. Here the sample spans approximately 1,000,000 distinct CDR3 sequences, under 30% being singletons. The sample in question was PBMCs, mostly from graft donor cells, obtained 360 days after TCRalphabeta/CD19-depleted stem cell transplant. Source of these receptors: a boy less than two years old who had a stem cell transplant for SCID, so the T cells may come from the graft donor.

CDR3 bases: TGTGCCAGCAGCTTACCGGGACTAGCGGGGTCAGATACGCAGTATTTT. Translated, it gives CASSLPGLAGSDTQYF. The chain is built from TRBV5-5 and TRBJ2-3, with TRBD2 identical over 13 bases. Germline CDR1 SGHKS, CDR2 YYEKEE (reference sequence). The V and J ends lost 2 bases and 4 bases, in that order; junction bases with no gene match: 4. The CDR3 extends over 16 amino acids.

This sequence joins TRBV5-1 and TRBJ2-3; 9 nucleotides line up with TRBD2. V lost 7 bases, J lost 2 bases, and 8 bases stayed unmatched. The CDR3 spans 15 residues. Per germline, CDR1 SGHRS and CDR2 YFSETQ. CDR3: CASGPSGDLTDTQYF. The CDR3 DNA reads as TGCGCCAGCGGACCTAGCGGGGACCTCACAGATACGCAGTATTTT.

The count of this clonotype is one. The chain links TRBV6-2 or TRBV6-3 to TRBJ2-1; 9 nucleotides agree with TRBD1. The CDR3 runs 14 residues. V gave up 4 bases and J gave up 7 bases; unmatched junction bases: 5. Looked up from germline, CDR1 is MNHEY and CDR2 is SVGEGT. CDR3: CASSSLDRGNEQFF. Here the CDR3 DNA reads TGTGCCAGCAGTTCCCTTGACAGGGGGAATGAGCAGTTCTTC.

This clonotype occurred a few times. V gene TRBV5-1 combines with J gene TRBJ2-3, with TRBD2 matching over 14 bases. CDR3 size: 18 residues. The trim removed 4 bases at V and 5 bases at J, leaving 12 bases unmatched. The V gene's germline CDR1 is SGHRS and CDR2 YFSETQ. DNA for the CDR3: TGCGCCAGCAGCCCACCTCACCCGGGACTAGCGGGGGAAGATACGCAGTATTTT. Amino acids: CASSPPHPGLAGEDTQYF.

A few counts support this clonotype. This chain connects TRBV3-1 to TRBJ2-3, with 13 bases matching TRBD2. Per germline, CDR1 LGHDT and CDR2 YNNKEL (reference sequence). The length of the CDR3 is 16 residues. J lost 6 bases, V lost 3 bases, and 6 bases had no gene match. Here the CDR3 DNA reads TGTGCCAGCAGCCAGCCGGGACTAGCGGGGTTCGATACGCAGTATTTT. This sequence encodes CASSQPGLAGFDTQYF.

This sequence joins TRBV12-3 or TRBV12-4 and TRBJ2-3, with 9 bases matching TRBD2. The CDR3 totals 16 residues. Trimming cost V 0 bases and J 5 bases; bases outside gene matches: 6. The CDR3 region is CASSLALAGGQDTQYF. The CDR3 region has the DNA TGTGCCAGCAGTTTAGCGCTTGCGGGGGGGCAAGATACGCAGTATTTT.

In this sample, this clonotype turned up a few times. The chain couples TRBV10-3 to TRBJ2-1; 14 nucleotides match TRBD2. There are 17 residues in the CDR3. CDR1 is ENHRY and CDR2 is SYGVKD in the germline V gene. The V and J ends lost 4 bases and 2 bases, in that order; junction bases with no gene match: 4. The CDR3: CAISGLAGGPPYNEQFF. CDR3 nucleotides: TGTGCCATCAGTGGACTAGCGGGGGGGCCCCCCTACAATGAGCAGTTCTTC.

This clonotype appeared a few times. V is TRBV7-2 and J is TRBJ1-1, with D possibly matching TRBD1 (6 bases). The CDR3 is 15 amino acids. Trimming took 4 bases from V and 3 from J, leaving 15 bases between them. Germline V lookup: CDR1 SGHTA, CDR2 FQGNSA. The CDR3, as DNA: TGTGCCAGCAGCTCCTTAATAGGACAGCACACTGAAGCTTTCTTT. Translated, it gives CASSSLIGQHTEAFF.

The chain employs TRBV12-3 or TRBV12-4 and TRBJ2-3; 11 nucleotides align to TRBD2. V was clipped by 5 bases and J by 2 bases; unmatched bases: 3. The CDR3 has 15 residues. This CDR3 is CASSPLAGDTDTQYF. CDR3 sequence (DNA): TGTGCCAGCAGTCCACTAGCGGGAGACACAGATACGCAGTATTTT.